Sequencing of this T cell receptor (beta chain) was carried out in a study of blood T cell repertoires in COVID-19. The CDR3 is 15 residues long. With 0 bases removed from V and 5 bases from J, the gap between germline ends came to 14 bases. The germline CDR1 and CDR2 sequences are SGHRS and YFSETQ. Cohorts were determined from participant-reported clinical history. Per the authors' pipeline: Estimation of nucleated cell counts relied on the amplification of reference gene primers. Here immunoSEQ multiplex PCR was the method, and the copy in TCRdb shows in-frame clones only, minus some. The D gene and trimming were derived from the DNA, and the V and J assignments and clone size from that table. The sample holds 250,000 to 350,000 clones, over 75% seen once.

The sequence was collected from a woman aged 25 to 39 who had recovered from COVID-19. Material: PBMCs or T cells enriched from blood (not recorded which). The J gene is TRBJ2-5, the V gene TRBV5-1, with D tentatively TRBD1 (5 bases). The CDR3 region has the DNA TGCGCCAGCAGCTTGGCCCTAGGGGCCGGTGAGACCCAGTACTTC. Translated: CASSLALGAGETQYF. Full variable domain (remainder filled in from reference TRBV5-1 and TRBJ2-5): KAGVTQTPRYLIKTRGQQVTLSCSPISGHRSVSWYQQTPGQGLQFLFEYFSETQRNKGNFPGRFSGRQFSNSRSEMNVSTLELGDSALYLCASSLALGAGETQYFGPGTRLLVL.